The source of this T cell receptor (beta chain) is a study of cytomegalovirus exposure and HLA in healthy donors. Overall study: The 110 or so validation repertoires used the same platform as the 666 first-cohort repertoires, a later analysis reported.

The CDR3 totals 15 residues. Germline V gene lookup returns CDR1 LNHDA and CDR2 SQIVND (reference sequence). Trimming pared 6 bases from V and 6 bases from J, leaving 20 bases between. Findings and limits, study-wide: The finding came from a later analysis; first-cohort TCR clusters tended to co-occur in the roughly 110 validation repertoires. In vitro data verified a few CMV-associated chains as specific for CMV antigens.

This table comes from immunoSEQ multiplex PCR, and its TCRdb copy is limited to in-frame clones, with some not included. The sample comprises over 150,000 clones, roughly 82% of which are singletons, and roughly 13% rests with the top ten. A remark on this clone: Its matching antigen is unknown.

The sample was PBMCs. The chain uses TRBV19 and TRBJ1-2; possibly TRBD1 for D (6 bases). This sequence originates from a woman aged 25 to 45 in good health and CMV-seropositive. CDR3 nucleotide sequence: TGTGCCAGTAGGGACAGAGAAGGGGTCTCTGATGGCTACACCTTC. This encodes CASRDREGVSDGYTF.